This TCR beta chain is drawn from a study of shared clonotypes between healthy human individuals. Regarding the study as a whole: An anticipated effect of sequencing depth on clonotype sharing among donors was recognized.

On this clone: Its antigen is unknown.

Every contributor of samples was a Caucasian grown-up residing in Nashville, Tennessee. Genomic DNA of unsorted samples came from some 90 million PBMCs. Using immunoSEQ multiplex PCR, the repertoire was profiled, and TCRdb retains in-frame clones only, with some absent. The table records around 95,000 clones, less than 50% of them present only once. The sequence was obtained from a woman in her forties in good health. Some clones in this sample may be carry-over from other donors' samples. The sequencing input was PBMCs.

The CDR3 sequence: CASSILTSSGELFF. The CDR3 DNA reads as TGTGCCAGCAGCATCTTGACTAGTTCCGGGGAGCTGTTTTTT. The gene calls are TRBV7-6 and TRBJ2-2, with D maybe TRBD2 (6 bases). Germline V gene sequence: CDR1 SGHVS, CDR2 FNYEAQ. This CDR3 comprises 14 residues. V was trimmed by 5 bases and J by 6 bases, leaving 13 bases between them.